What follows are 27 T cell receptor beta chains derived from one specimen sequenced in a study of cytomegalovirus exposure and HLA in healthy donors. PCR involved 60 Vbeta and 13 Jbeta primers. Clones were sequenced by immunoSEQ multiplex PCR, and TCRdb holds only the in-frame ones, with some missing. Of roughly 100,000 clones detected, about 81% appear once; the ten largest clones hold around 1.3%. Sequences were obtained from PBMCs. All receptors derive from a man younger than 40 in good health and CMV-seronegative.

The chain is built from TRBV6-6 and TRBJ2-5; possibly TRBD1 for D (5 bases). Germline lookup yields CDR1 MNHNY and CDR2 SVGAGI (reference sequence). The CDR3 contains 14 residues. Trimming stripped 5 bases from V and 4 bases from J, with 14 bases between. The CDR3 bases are TGTGCCAGCAGTCCCGTGATGGGGCTAGAGACCCAGTACTTC. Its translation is CASSPVMGLETQYF.

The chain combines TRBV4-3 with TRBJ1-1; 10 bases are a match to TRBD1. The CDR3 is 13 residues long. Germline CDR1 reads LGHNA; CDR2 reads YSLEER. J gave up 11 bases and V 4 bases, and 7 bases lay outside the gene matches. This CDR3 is CASSPGTGDVAFF. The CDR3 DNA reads TGCGCCAGCAGCCCGGGGACAGGGGATGTGGCTTTCTTT.

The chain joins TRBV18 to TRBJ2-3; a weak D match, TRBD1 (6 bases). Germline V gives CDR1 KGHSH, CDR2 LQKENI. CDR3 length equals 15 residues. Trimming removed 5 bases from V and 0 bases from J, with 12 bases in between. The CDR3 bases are TGTGCCAGCTCATTCGGACAGTCTAGCACAGATACGCAGTATTTT. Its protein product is CASSFGQSSTDTQYF.

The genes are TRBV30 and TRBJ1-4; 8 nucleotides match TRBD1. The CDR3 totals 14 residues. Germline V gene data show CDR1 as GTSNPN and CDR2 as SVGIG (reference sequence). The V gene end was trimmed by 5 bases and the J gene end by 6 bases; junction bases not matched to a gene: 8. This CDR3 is CAWQGAYEDEKLFF. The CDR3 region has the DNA TGTGCCTGGCAGGGGGCGTATGAGGATGAAAAACTGTTTTTT. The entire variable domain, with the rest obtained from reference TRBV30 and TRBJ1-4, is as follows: SQTIHQWPATLVQPVGSPLSLECTVEGTSNPNLYWYRQAAGRGLQLLFYSVGIGQISSEVPQNLSASRPQDRQFILSSKKLLLSDSGFYLCAWQGAYEDEKLFFGSGTQLSVL.

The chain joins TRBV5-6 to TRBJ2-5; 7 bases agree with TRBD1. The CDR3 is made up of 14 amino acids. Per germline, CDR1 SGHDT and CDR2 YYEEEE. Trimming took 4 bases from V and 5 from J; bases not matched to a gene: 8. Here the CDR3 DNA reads TGTGCCAGCAGCCTCGAGACAGGGATGGAGACCCAGTACTTC. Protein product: CASSLETGMETQYF.

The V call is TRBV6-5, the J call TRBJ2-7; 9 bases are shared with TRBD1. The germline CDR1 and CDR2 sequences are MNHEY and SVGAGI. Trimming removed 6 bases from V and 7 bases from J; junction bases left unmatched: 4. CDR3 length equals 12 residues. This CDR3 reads CASRGQGVEQYF. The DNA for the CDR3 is TGTGCCAGCAGGGGACAGGGCGTAGAGCAGTACTTC.

This chain's CDR3 is CASSVDRDYEQYF. The CDR3 DNA is TGCGCCAGCAGCGTGGACAGGGACTACGAGCAGTACTTC. The rearrangement joins TRBV5-1 to TRBJ2-7; 8 bases agree with TRBD1. V shed 4 bases, J shed 3 bases, and the junction held 3 bases outside the gene matches. Germline values: CDR1 SGHRS, CDR2 YFSETQ. The CDR3 loop spans 13 amino acids.

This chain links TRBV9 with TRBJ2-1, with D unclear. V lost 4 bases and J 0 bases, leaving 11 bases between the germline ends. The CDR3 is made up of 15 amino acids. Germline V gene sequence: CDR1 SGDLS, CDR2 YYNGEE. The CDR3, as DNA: TGTGCCAGCAGCCTCCGACTCGGCTCCTACAATGAGCAGTTCTTC. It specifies CASSLRLGSYNEQFF.

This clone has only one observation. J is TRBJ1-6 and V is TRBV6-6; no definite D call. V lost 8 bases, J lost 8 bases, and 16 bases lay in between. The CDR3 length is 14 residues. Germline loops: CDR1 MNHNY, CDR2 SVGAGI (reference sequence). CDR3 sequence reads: CASQSSGRYSPLHF. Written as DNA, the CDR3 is TGTGCCAGCCAGTCTTCAGGCCGGTATTCACCCCTCCACTTT.

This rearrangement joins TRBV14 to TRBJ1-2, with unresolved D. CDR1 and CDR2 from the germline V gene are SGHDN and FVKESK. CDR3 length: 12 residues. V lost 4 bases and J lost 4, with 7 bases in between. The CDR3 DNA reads TGTGCCAGCAGCCCAGGAGGCTATGGCTACACCTTC. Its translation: CASSPGGYGYTF.

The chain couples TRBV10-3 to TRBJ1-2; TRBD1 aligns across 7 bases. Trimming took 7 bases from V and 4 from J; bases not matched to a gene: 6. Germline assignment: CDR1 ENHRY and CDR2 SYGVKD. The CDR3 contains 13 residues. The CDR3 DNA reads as TGTGCCATCACTCAGACAGGGAGCTATGGCTACACCTTC. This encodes CAITQTGSYGYTF.

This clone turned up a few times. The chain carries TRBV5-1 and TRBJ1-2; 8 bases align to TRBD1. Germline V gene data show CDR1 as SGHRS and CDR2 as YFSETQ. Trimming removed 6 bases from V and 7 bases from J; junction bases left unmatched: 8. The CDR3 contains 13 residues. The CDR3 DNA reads TGCGCCAGCAACCCTGACAGGGGCGCTGGCTACACCTTC. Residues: CASNPDRGAGYTF.

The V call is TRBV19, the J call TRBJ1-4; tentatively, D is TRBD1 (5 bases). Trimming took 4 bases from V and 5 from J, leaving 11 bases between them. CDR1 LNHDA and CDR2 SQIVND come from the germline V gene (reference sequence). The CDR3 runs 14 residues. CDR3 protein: CASSTGGNNEKLFF. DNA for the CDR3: TGTGCCAGTAGTACCGGGGGGAACAATGAAAAACTGTTTTTT. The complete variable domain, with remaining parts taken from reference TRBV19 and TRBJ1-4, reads DGGITQSPKYLFRKEGQNVTLSCEQNLNHDAMYWYRQDPGQGLRLIYYSQIVNDFQKGDIAEGYSVSREKKESFPLTVTSAQKNPTAFYLCASSTGGNNEKLFFGSGTQLSVL.

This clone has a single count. As DNA, the CDR3 is TGCGCCAGCAGTGACGGGACTAGGGATCACAATGAGCAGTTCTTC. Protein sequence: CASSDGTRDHNEQFF. J is TRBJ2-1 and V is TRBV10-1; 8 bases match TRBD2. In germline, CDR1 is WNHNN, CDR2 SYGVQD (reference sequence). The CDR3 has 15 amino acids. V dropped 3 bases and J dropped 5; count of bases not matched to a gene: 6.

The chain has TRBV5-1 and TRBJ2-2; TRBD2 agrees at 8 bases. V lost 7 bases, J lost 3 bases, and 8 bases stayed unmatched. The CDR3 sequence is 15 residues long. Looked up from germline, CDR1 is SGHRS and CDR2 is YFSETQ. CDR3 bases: TGCGCCAGCGGCCCGGGGGGGGCGTACACCGGGGAGCTGTTTTTT. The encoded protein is CASGPGGAYTGELFF.

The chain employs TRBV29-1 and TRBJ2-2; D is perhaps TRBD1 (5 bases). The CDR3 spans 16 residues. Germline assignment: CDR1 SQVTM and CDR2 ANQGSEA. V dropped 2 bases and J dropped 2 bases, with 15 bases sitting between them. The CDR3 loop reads CSVELSRATNTGELFF. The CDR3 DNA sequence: TGCAGCGTTGAACTCTCCAGGGCCACTAACACCGGGGAGCTGTTTTTT.

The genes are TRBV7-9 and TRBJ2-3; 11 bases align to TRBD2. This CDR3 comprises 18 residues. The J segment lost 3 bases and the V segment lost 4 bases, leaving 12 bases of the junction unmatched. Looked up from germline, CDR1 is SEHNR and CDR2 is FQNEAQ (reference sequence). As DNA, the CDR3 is TGTGCCAGCAGCTCCCGGGACAGGAGGACTAGCGGGACAGATACGCAGTATTTT. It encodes CASSSRDRRTSGTDTQYF. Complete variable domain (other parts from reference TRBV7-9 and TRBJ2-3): DTGVSQNPRHKITKRGQNVTFRCDPISEHNRLYWYRQTLGQGPEFLTYFQNEAQLEKSRLLSDRFSAERPKGSFSTLEIQRTEQGDSAMYLCASSSRDRRTSGTDTQYFGPGTRLTVL.

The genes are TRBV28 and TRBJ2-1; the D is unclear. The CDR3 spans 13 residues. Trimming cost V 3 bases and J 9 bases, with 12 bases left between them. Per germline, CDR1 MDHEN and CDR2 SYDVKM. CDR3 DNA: TGTGCCAGCAGTTTGCGGAATCCGGCTGAGCAGTTCTTC. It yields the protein CASSLRNPAEQFF.

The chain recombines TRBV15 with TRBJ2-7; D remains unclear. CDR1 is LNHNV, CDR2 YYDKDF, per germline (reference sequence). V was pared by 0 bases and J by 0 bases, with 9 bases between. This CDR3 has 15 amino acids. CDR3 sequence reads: CATSREVPSSYEQYF. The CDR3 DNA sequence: TGTGCCACCAGCAGAGAAGTCCCCAGCTCCTACGAGCAGTACTTC.

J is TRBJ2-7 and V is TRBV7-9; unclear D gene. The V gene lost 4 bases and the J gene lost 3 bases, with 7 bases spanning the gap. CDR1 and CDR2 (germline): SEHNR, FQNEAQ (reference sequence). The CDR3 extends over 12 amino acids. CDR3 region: CASSSRVYEQYF. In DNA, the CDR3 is TGTGCCAGCAGCTCACGAGTCTACGAGCAGTACTTC.

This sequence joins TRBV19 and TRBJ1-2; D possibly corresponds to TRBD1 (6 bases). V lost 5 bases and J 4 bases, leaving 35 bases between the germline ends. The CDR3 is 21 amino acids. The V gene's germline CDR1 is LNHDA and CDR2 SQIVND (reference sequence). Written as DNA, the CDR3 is TGTGCCAGTAGTTTCCCCCTCGCGGAACCGACCGGGGGGGCGCTAGGCTATGGCTACACCTTC. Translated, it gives CASSFPLAEPTGGALGYGYTF.

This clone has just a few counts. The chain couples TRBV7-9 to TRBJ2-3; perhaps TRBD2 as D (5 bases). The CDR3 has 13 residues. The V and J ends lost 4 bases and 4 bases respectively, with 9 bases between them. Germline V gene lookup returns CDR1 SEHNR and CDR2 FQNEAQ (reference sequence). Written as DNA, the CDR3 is TGTGCCAGCAGCTCGAGGCGGGCAGATACGCAGTATTTT. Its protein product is CASSSRRADTQYF.

DNA of the CDR3: TGTGCCAGCAGCCCGGACAGGTTCTCCAATCAGCCCCAGCATTTT. This codes for CASSPDRFSNQPQHF. The V gene is TRBV7-9, the J gene TRBJ1-5; TRBD1 agrees at 7 bases. The germline V gene has CDR1 SEHNR and CDR2 FQNEAQ (reference sequence). V lost 5 bases and J lost 3; bases outside the gene matches: 7. CDR3 length: 15 amino acids.

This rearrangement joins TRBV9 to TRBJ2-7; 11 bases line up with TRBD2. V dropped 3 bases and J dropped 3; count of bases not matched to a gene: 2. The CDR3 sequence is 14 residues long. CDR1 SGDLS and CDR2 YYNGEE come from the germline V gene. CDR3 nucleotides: TGTGCCAGCAGCGCAGGACTAGCGGGCTACGAGCAGTACTTC. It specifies CASSAGLAGYEQYF. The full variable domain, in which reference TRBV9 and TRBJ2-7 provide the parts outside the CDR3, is DSGVTQTPKHLITATGQRVTLRCSPRSGDLSVYWYQQSLDQGLQFLIQYYNGEERAKGNILERFSAQQFPDLHSELNLSSLELGDSALYFCASSAGLAGYEQYFGPGTRLTVT.

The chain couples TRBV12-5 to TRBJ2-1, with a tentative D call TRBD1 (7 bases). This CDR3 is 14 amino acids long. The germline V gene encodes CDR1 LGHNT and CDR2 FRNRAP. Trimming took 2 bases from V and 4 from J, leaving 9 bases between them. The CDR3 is CASGLPGGYNEQFF. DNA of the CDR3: TGTGCTAGTGGTTTGCCAGGGGGGTACAATGAGCAGTTCTTC.

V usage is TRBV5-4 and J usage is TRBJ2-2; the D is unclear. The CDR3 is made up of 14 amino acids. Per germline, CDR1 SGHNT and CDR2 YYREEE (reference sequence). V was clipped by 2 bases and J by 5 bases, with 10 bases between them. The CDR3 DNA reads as TGTGCCAGCAGCTTTCCTACGCGAACCGGGGAGCTGTTTTTT. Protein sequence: CASSFPTRTGELFF. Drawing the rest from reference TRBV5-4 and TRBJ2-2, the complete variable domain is ETGVTQSPTHLIKTRGQQVTLRCSSQSGHNTVSWYQQALGQGPQFIFQYYREEENGRGNFPPRFSGLQFPNYSSELNVNALELDDSALYLCASSFPTRTGELFFGEGSRLTVL.

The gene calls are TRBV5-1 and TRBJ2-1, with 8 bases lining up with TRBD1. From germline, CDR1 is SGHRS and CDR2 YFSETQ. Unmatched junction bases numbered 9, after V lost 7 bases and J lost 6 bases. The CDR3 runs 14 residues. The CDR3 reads CASQTDRGVNEQFF. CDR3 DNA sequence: TGCGCCAGCCAGACCGACAGGGGAGTCAATGAGCAGTTCTTC.